A selection of T cell receptor beta chains follows, all from one sample in a study of vaccination and CD4 T cells after COVID-19. Their antigens remain unidentified. TCRdb re-analysed the PCR reads in MiXCR, keeping a single row per CDR3 protein. This repertoire shows approximately 24,000 distinct CDR3 sequences, approximately 64% found once; its top ten account for less than 25%. The material was CD4+ T cells from blood, cultured in vitro, obtained after SARS-CoV-2 vaccination. The receptors stem from a human donor who received a COVID-19 vaccine. Each CDR3 is given with its conserved first and last residue. A D gene is named only where the DNA matches it firmly. The size entry is marked missing in some rows and otherwise reads once, few, many or a size class.

D gene,clone size,J gene,V gene,CDR3 DNA,CDR3 protein
-,-,TRBJ2-7,TRBV10-3,TGTGCCAGCAGTGATATAACAGGTAATCGCTACGAGCAGTACTTC,CASSDITGNRYEQYF
-,-,TRBJ1-2,TRBV6-5,TGTGCCAGCAGTTACGATAGAGAAAGCTATGGCTACACCTTC,CASSYDRESYGYTF
-,-,TRBJ2-1,TRBV7-2,TGTGCCAGCAGCTTAGGGCTAGCCTATGAGCAGTTCTTT,CASSLGLAYEQFF
-,-,TRBJ1-2,TRBV20-1,TGCAGTGTTCTGTGGGGCGGGGGCTACACCTTC,CSVLWGGGYTF
-,-,TRBJ2-7,TRBV11-3,TGTGCCAGCAGCTTGGATGGCTTTAGCTCCTACGAGCAGTACTTC,CASSLDGFSSYEQYF
-,-,TRBJ1-5,TRBV6-1,TGTGCCAGCAGCATCGACAGGAACAATCAGCCCCAGCATTTT,CASSIDRNNQPQHF
TRBD2,-,TRBJ2-1,TRBV20-1,TGCAGTGCTAGCAGACTAGCGGGGGTTGGTGAGCAGTTCTTC,CSASRLAGVGEQFF
-,few,TRBJ1-1,TRBV24-1,TGTGCCACCAGTGACCCGAACAGCCGATCTGAAGCTTTCTTT,CATSDPNSRSEAFF
TRBD1,-,TRBJ2-1,TRBV6-5,TGTGCCAGCAAATACTCCCCGGGACAGGCTAACAATGAGCAGTTCTTC,CASKYSPGQANNEQFF
TRBD2,-,TRBJ2-4,TRBV5-4,TGTGCCAGCAGCCGACATGCGGGGGAGGGCAAAGACATTCAGTACTTC,CASSRHAGEGKDIQYF
-,few,TRBJ2-7,TRBV6-1,TGTGCCAGCAGTCCTGAGGCCGGGACACCTAGGTACTTC,CASSPEAGTPRYF
-,-,TRBJ2-6,TRBV27,TGTGCCAGCAGTCCCACACGGGCCAACGTCCTGACTTTC,CASSPTRANVLTF
-,-,TRBJ1-6,TRBV12-1,TGTGCCAGCCCCCAGGGGGTTAGCTCCTATAATTCACCCCTCCACTTT,CASPQGVSSYNSPLHF
TRBD1,few,TRBJ1-5,TRBV6-1,TGTGCCAGCAGCTTAACGACAGGGGTTAATCAGCCCCAGCATTTT,CASSLTTGVNQPQHF
TRBD1,-,TRBJ1-4,TRBV12-3/TRBV12-4,TGTGCCAGCAGTTTAAAGGGGGCAAGGGAAAAACTGTTTTTT,CASSLKGAREKLFF
TRBD1,-,TRBJ1-5,TRBV20-1,TGCAGTGCTAGAACCGGGACAGGAGGACGCAATCAGCCCCAGCATTTT,CSARTGTGGRNQPQHF
TRBD1,-,TRBJ2-7,TRBV30,TGTGCCTGGAGTGTACGGGACAGGGGAATCTACGAGCAGTACTTC,CAWSVRDRGIYEQYF
-,few,TRBJ2-5,TRBV15,TGTGCCACCAGCAGAGTGGGGGAAGAGACCCAGTACTTC,CATSRVGEETQYF
-,once,TRBJ2-1,TRBV20-1,TGCAGTGCTAGAGATCCCGGGGGCTCCTACAATGAGCAGTTCTTC,CSARDPGGSYNEQFF
-,-,TRBJ1-1,TRBV7-2,TGTGCCAGCAGAGGCGGCCAGACCTTGAACACTGAAGCTTTCTTT,CASRGGQTLNTEAFF
-,few,TRBJ2-5,TRBV21-1,TGTGCCAGCAGCAAGGAGGGGGTACTTTCGGAGACCCAGTACTTC,CASSKEGVLSETQYF
-,-,TRBJ2-3,TRBV20-1,TGCAGTGCTCCAGCGGGCCTCACAGATACGCAGTATTTT,CSAPAGLTDTQYF
-,few,TRBJ1-6,TRBV20-1,TGCAGTGCTAGGGGGAGAGGGGGAATTGGCGATTCACCCCTCCACTTT,CSARGRGGIGDSPLHF
-,-,TRBJ1-1,TRBV19,TGTGCCAGCACCACAACGGTGAACACTGAAGCTTTCTTT,CASTTTVNTEAFF
-,-,TRBJ2-5,TRBV20-1,TGCAGCCTGACAGCCCGCCACCAAGAGACCCAGTACTTC,CSLTARHQETQYF
-,-,TRBJ2-1,TRBV27,TGTGCCAGCAGTTTCCGACCGGACAATGAGCAGTTCTTC,CASSFRPDNEQFF
-,-,TRBJ1-2,TRBV7-9,TGTGCCAGCAGCCCCAGGGATGATGGCTACACCTTC,CASSPRDDGYTF
-,-,TRBJ1-5,TRBV24-1,TGTGCCACCAGTGATTCCGGGACGGGTTATGGGCAGCCCCAGCATTTT,CATSDSGTGYGQPQHF
TRBD2,-,TRBJ2-5,TRBV7-3,TGTGCCAGCAGCCGTCCGACTAGCGCCGGGGAGACCCAGTACTTC,CASSRPTSAGETQYF
TRBD1,-,TRBJ1-5,TRBV12-3/TRBV12-4,TGTGCCAGCAATCCTACAGGGGGCCCCAATCAGCCCCAGCATTTT,CASNPTGGPNQPQHF
TRBD1,-,TRBJ1-2,TRBV6-1,TGTGCCAGCAGTGAACAAGGACAGGGCCCCTATGGCTACACCTTC,CASSEQGQGPYGYTF
-,few,TRBJ2-1,TRBV20-1,TGCAGTGCCGTAAGTGAGCGGATCTCCTACAATGAGCAGTTCTTC,CSAVSERISYNEQFF
-,-,TRBJ2-3,TRBV10-3,TGTGCCATCAGTACCGGACGCGGCACAGATACGCAGTATTTT,CAISTGRGTDTQYF
TRBD2,few,TRBJ2-1,TRBV11-3,TGTGCCAGCAGCTTAGTGTTGTCGGGGACTAGCATCAATGAGCAGTTCTTC,CASSLVLSGTSINEQFF
-,-,TRBJ2-5,TRBV6-5,TGTGCCAGCAGTTACTCTGGGGGGAAGGGGACCCAGTACTTC,CASSYSGGKGTQYF
TRBD1,-,TRBJ2-3,TRBV20-1,TGCAGTGCTAGGCGGGACAGGGGGACAGATACGCAGTATTTT,CSARRDRGTDTQYF
-,-,TRBJ1-2,TRBV30,TGTGCCTCCCTCGGTGACTATGGCTACACCTTC,CASLGDYGYTF
-,-,TRBJ1-1,TRBV28,TGTGCCAGCAGCCTCGTGGGAGATGAAGCTTTCTTT,CASSLVGDEAFF
-,-,TRBJ1-2,TRBV6-5,TGTGCCAGCAGTTACCGGGGACCCAACTATGGCTACACCTTC,CASSYRGPNYGYTF
TRBD1,-,TRBJ1-1,TRBV20-1,TGCAGTGCCAAGTCCCCGGGGACAGGGGGCACTGAAGCTTTCTTT,CSAKSPGTGGTEAFF
-,once,TRBJ2-7,TRBV12-5,TGTGCTAGTGGTCTCACAGGGAAGTACGAGCAGTACTTC,CASGLTGKYEQYF
TRBD1,-,TRBJ1-1,TRBV20-1,TGCAGTGCTAGACGCCCGACAGGGGTGGGCACTGAAGCTTTCTTT,CSARRPTGVGTEAFF
-,-,TRBJ2-7,TRBV15,TGTGCCACCAGCAGAGATAGGAGACTAGAGGGCCCCCTTAACTACGAGCAGTACTTC,CATSRDRRLEGPLNYEQYF
-,-,TRBJ1-5,TRBV7-8,TGTGCCAGCAGCTTAGTTGATAATCAGCCCCAGCATTTT,CASSLVDNQPQHF
-,-,TRBJ1-2,TRBV30,TGTGCCTGGAGTGTAACCAGACGGAACTATGGCTACACCTTC,CAWSVTRRNYGYTF
TRBD1,-,TRBJ1-2,TRBV12-3/TRBV12-4,TGTGCCAGCAGCCCCGGGACAGGGGGTCCGGGCTACACCTTC,CASSPGTGGPGYTF
-,-,TRBJ2-2,TRBV18,TGTGCCAGCTCGACGACAGGGAACACCGGGGAGCTGTTTTTT,CASSTTGNTGELFF
-,few,TRBJ1-6,TRBV11-3,TGTGCCAGCAGCCGTAGGAGTCCGACAGGCCAGAATTCACCCCTCCACTTT,CASSRRSPTGQNSPLHF